This TCR beta chain is drawn from a study of shared clonotypes between healthy human individuals. The naive CD8 population came from CD45RO-negative cells selected for CCR7, without terminally differentiated effector memory CD45RA+ cells. The CDR3 spans 16 residues. CDR1 is MNHEY, CDR2 SMNVEV, per germline (reference sequence). J lost 0 bases, V lost 5 bases, and 6 bases had no gene match. The assay was immunoSEQ multiplex PCR, and TCRdb's table has in-frame clones only and misses some. The sample consists of around 2.1 million clones, around 93% of them appearing once. The chain couples TRBV27 to TRBJ1-1; 10 bases are a match to TRBD1. Sequencing was performed on naive CD8+ T cells from PBMCs. The source of this sequence is a man younger than 35 in good health. Some clones in this sample may be carry-over from other donors' samples. The CDR3 protein is CASSKDRGRMNTEAFF. CDR3 nucleotide sequence: TGTGCCAGCAGTAAAGACAGGGGGCGGATGAACACTGAAGCTTTCTTT.